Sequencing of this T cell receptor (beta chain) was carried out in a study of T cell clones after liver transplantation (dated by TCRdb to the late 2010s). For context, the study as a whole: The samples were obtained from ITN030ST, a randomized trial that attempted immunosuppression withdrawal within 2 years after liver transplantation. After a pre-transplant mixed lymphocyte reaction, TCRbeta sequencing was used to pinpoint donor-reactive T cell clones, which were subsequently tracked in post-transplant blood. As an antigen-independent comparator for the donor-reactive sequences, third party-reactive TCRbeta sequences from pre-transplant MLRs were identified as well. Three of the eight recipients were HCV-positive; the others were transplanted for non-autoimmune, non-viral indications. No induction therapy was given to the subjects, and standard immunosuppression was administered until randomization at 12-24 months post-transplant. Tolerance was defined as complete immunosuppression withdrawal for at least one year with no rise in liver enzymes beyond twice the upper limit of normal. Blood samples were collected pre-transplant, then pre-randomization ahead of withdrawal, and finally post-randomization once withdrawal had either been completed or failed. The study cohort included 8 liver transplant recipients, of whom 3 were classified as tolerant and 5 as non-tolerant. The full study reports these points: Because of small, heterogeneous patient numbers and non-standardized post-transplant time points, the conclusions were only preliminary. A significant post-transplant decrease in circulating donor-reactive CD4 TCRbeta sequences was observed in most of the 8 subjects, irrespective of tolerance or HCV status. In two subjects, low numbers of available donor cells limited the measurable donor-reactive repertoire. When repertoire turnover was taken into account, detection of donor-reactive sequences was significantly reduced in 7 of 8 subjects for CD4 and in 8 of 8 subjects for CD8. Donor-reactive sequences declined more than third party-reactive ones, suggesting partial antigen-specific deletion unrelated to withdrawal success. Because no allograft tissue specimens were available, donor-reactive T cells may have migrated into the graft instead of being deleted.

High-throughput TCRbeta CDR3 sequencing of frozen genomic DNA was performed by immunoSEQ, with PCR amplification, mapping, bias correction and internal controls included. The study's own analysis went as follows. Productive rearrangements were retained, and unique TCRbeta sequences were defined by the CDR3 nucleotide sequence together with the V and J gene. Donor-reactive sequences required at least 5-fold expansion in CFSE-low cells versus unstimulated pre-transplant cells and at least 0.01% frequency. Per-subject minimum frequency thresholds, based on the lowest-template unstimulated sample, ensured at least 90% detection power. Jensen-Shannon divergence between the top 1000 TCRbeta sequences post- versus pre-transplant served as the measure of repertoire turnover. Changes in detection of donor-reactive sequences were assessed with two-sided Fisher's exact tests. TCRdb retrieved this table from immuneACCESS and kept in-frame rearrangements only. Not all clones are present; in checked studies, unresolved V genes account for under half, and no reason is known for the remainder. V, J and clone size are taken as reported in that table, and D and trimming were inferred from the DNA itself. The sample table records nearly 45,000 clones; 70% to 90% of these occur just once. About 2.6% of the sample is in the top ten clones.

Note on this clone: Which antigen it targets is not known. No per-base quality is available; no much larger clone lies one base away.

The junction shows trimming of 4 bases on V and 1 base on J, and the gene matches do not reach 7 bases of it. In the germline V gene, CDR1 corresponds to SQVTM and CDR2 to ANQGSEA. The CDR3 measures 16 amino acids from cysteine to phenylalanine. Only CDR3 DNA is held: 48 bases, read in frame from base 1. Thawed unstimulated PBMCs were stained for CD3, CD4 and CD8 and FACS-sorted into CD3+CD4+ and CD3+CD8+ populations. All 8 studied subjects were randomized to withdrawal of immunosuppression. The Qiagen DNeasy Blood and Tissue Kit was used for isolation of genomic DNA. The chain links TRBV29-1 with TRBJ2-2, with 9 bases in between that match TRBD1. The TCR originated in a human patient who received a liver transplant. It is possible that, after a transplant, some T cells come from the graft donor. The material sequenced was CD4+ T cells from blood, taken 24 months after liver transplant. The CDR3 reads CSVGDRELKNTGELFF. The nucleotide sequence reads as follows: TGCAGCGTTGGGGACAGGGAGTTAAAGAACACCGGGGAGCTGTTTTTT.